The clone carrying this T cell receptor (beta chain) was recorded at least ten times. Its antigen is still unknown. This sample was taken from a study of CD8 T cells in ankylosing spondylitis. Study-wide results and limits: Seemingly characteristic of ankylosing spondylitis blood was a TCR beta motif consisting of 7 or 8 highly homologous variants. Within peripheral blood, clones linked to disease were CD8+ and relatively rare. Reports of some motif variants in reactive arthritis synovial fluid and blood predate this one.

TCRdb re-called the 5' RACE reads with MiXCR, one entry per CDR3 protein. This sample yields approximately 540,000 distinct CDR3 sequences, of which 10% to 15% are seen a single time; about 6.8% belongs to the top ten. J lost 0 bases, V lost 0 bases, and 5 bases had no gene match. The CDR3 is made up of 18 amino acids. This clonotype was obtained from a male donor with ankylosing spondylitis. Sequenced input: blood, either unsorted or a sorted T cell fraction (not recorded which). The chain employs TRBV12-3 or TRBV12-4 and TRBJ2-6; 7 nucleotides align to TRBD1. CDR3 DNA sequence: TGTGCCAGCAGTTTAGCGTTGGGACAGCGCTCTGGGGCCAACGTCCTGACTTTC. Translation: CASSLALGQRSGANVLTF.